This TCR beta chain originates from a study of T cell repertoires in cytomegalovirus infection. At the level of the study: Public TCR beta signatures were indicative of both CMV infection and a matching HLA type.

About this clonotype: The antigen is undetermined.

Points from the study as a whole: CMV-specific HLA-C-restricted TCR beta clonotypes dominated the ex vivo response. Individuals carrying CMV plus the relevant HLA were identified by cumulative frequency of public TCR beta families.

Each CDR3 protein is one row after TCRdb ran MiXCR on the reads. The sample holds fewer than 700,000 distinct CDR3 sequences; roughly 24% are singletons and the top ten take around 8%. V lost 7 bases and J 8 bases, leaving 14 bases between the germline ends. The CDR3 covers 12 residues. The TCR sequence derives from a human donor in good health (CMV status not recorded). Some clones in this sample may be carry-over from other donors' samples. The specimen sequenced was CD8+ T cells from PBMCs. The chain couples TRBV12-3 or TRBV12-4 to TRBJ1-2; weak D call: TRBD1 (6 bases). As DNA, the CDR3 is TGTGCCAGCACTCAGGGGTTGGACGGCTACACCTTC. This gives the protein CASTQGLDGYTF.